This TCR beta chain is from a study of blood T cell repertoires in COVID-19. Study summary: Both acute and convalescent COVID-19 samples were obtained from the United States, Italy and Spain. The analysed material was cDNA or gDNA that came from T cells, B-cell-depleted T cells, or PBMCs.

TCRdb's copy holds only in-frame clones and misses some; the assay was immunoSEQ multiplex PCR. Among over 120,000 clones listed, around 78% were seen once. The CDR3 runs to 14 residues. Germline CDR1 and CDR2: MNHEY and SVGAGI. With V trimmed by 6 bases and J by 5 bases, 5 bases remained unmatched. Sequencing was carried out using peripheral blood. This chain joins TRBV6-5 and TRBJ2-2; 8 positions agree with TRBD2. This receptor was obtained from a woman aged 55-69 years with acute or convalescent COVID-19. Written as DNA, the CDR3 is TGTGCCAGCAGACCGGGACTAGAGACCGGGGAGCTGTTTTTT. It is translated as CASRPGLETGELFF.